This TCR beta chain was sequenced in a study of blood T cell repertoires in COVID-19 (dated by TCRdb to the early 2020s). Regarding the complete study: The collaborator samples originated in the United States, Italy and Spain and spanned the acute and convalescent phases of COVID-19. The sample metadata nearly always contained a de-identified subject ID, COVID-19 status, age in years and sex. Deeply sampled blood TCRbeta repertoires from subjects exposed to, actively infected with, or recovered from COVID-19 were included in the dataset. The samples were drawn from the first 160 participants of the ongoing ImmuneRACE study and from some 1,300 subjects provided by 6 global collaborators. Where available, HLA class I and class II types were taken from metadata supplied by the sample provider and were not determined by assay-based typing. The prospective study material was composed of cDNA or gDNA derived from T cells, B-cell-depleted T cells, or PBMCs. A freely available public database, intended as a resource for researchers studying the immune response to SARS-CoV-2, is where the repertoires were released.

Results and caveats for the whole study, not just this receptor: The amount of clinical and demographic metadata varied by source and participant and was provided uncurated.

About this clone itself: The specificity of this receptor is unknown. Base-call qualities are not available, and no considerably larger clone is one nucleotide away.

V lost 5 bases and J lost 5 bases, and the count of bases not matched to a germline gene is 11. Sequences MDHEN (CDR1) and SYDVKM (CDR2) are obtained from the germline V gene. From the cysteine through the phenylalanine, the CDR3 covers 18 amino acids. The retained sequence is limited to the CDR3, 54 bases, with the frame set at the first base. TCRbeta CDR3 regions were amplified from genomic DNA using the immunoSEQ Assay, a bias-controlled multiplex PCR. In the authors' own workflow: Nucleated cell counts per sample were estimated from amplification of reference gene primers within the assay. To quantify the absolute abundance of each unique TCRbeta CDR3 rearrangement, sequence reads were collapsed and filtered. For each sample, productive Simpson clonality was calculated as the square root of Simpson's diversity index across productive rearrangements. TCRdb retrieved this table from immuneACCESS and kept in-frame rearrangements only. Not all clones are present; in checked studies, unresolved V genes account for under half, and no reason is known for the remainder. The V and J calls and clone size are taken from that table; D and trimming were inferred from the DNA. This sample comprises around 250,000 clones, approximately 85% of them detected only once. The top ten hold 1.5% to 2% of the sample.

Participants in the prospective study were aged roughly 18 to 90 years, lived in 24 United States geographic areas, and enrolled through a virtual design. To assign participants to cohorts, the prospective study relied on clinical history that participants themselves reported in a screening survey and a study questionnaire. For ImmuneRACE Cohort 3, a participant was defined as recovered based on two consecutive negative NP/OP PCR tests, clearance by a healthcare professional, or resolution of symptoms. Mobile phlebotomists in the prospective study collected whole blood, serum and a nasopharyngeal or oropharyngeal swab from every participant. Participants in the prospective study had the option to provide additional blood draws and questionnaires over an approximately 2-month period. Prospective study blood samples were shipped either frozen or at room temperature before DNA extraction.

The sequencing input was PBMCs or T cells enriched from blood (not recorded which). The TCR sequence derives from a woman in her 50s who had recovered from COVID-19. Here the chain combines TRBV28 and TRBJ2-1; TRBD2 matches 14 bases in the middle. The base sequence is TGTGCCAGCAGTATCCACCCGGGACTAGCGGGAGCTCACAATGAGCAGTTCTTC. Its product reads: CASSIHPGLAGAHNEQFF.